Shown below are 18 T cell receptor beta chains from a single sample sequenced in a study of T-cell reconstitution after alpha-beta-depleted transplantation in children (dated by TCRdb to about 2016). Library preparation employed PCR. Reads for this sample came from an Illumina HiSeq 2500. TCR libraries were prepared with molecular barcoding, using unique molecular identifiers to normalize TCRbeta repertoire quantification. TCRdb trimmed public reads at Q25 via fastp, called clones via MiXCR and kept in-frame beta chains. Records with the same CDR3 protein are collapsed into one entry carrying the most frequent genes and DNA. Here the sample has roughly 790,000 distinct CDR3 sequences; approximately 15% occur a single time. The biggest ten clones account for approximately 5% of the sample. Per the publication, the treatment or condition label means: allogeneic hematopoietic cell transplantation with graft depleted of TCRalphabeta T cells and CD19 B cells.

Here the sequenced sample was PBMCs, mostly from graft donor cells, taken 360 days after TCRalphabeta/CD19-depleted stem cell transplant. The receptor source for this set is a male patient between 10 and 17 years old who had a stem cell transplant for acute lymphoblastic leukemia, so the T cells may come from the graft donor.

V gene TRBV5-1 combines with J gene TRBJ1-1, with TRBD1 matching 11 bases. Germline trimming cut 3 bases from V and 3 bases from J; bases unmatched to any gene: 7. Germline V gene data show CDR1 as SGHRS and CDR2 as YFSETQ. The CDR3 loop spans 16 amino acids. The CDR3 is CASSYQAGQGDTEAFF. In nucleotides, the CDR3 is TGCGCCAGCAGCTACCAGGCGGGACAGGGGGACACTGAAGCTTTCTTT.

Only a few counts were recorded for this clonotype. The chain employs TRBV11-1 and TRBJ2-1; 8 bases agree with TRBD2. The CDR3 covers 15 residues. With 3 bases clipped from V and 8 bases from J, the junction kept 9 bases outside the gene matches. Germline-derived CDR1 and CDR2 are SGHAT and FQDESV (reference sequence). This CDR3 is CASSFASGSRDEQFF. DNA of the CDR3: TGTGCCAGCAGCTTTGCGAGCGGGAGTCGGGATGAGCAGTTCTTC.

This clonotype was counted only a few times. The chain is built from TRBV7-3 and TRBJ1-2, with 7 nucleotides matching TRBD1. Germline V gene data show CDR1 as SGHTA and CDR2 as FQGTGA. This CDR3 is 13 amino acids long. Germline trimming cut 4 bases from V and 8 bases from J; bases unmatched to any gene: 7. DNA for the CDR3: TGTGCCAGCAGCTACTTGGGGGGACAGGGCTACACCTTC. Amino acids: CASSYLGGQGYTF.

The CDR3 DNA follows: TGCAGTGCTAGAACGGTGAATCCTAATCAGCCCCAGCATTTT. It codes for CSARTVNPNQPQHF. The J gene is TRBJ1-5, the V gene TRBV20-1; no firm D call. The CDR3 loop spans 14 amino acids. The germline gives CDR1 DFQATT, CDR2 SNEGSKA (reference sequence). The germline V and J ends were trimmed by 2 bases and 4 bases, with 12 bases remaining between them.

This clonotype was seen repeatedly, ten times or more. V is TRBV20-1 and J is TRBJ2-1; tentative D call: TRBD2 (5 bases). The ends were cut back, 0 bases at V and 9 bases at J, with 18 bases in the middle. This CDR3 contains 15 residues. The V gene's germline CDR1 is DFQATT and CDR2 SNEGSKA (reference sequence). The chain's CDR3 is CSARDLTRESVEQFF. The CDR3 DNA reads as TGCAGTGCTAGAGATCTAACGAGGGAGTCGGTTGAGCAGTTCTTC.

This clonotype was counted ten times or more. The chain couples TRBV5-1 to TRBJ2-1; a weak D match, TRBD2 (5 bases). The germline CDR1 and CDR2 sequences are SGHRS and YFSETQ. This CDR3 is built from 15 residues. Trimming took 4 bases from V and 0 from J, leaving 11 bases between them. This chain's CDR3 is CASSLGLVSYNEQFF. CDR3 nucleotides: TGCGCCAGCAGCCTCGGACTGGTCTCCTACAATGAGCAGTTCTTC. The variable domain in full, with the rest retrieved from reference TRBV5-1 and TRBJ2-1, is KAGVTQTPRYLIKTRGQQVTLSCSPISGHRSVSWYQQTPGQGLQFLFEYFSETQRNKGNFPGRFSGRQFSNSRSEMNVSTLELGDSALYLCASSLGLVSYNEQFFGPGTRLTVL.

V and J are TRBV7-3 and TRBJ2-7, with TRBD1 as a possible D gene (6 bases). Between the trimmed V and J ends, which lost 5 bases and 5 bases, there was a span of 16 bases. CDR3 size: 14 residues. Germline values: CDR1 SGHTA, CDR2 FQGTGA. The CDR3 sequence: CASSNTVGAHEQYF. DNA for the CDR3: TGTGCCAGCAGCAACACCGTGGGGGCCCACGAGCAGTACTTC.

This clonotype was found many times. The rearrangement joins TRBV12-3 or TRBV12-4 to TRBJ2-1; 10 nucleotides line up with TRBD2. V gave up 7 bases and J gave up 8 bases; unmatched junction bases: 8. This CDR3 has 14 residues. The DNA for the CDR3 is TGTGCCAGCACCATAGCGGGAGGCGCGTATGAGCAGTTCTTC. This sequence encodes CASTIAGGAYEQFF.

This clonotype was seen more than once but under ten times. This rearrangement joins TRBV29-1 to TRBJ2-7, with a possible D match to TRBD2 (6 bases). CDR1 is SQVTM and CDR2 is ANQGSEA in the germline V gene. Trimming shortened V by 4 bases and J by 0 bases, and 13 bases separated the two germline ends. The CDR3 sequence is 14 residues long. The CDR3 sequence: CSVVRDSTSYEQYF. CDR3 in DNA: TGCAGCGTTGTTCGGGACTCCACCTCCTACGAGCAGTACTTC.

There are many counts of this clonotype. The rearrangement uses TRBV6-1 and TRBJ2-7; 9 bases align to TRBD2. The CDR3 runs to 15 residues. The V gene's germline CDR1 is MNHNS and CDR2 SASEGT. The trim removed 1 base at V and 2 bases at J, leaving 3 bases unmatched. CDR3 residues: CASSEGAGGPYEQYF. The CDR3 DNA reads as TGTGCCAGCAGTGAAGGAGCGGGAGGCCCCTACGAGCAGTACTTC.

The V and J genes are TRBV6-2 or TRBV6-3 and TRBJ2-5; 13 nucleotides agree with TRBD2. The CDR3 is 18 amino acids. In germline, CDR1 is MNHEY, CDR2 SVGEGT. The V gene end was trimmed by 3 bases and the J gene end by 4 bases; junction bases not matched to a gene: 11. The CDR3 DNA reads TGTGCCAGCAGTTATTTTCGGGGACTAGCGGGATTGGGAGAGACCCAGTACTTC. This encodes CASSYFRGLAGLGETQYF.

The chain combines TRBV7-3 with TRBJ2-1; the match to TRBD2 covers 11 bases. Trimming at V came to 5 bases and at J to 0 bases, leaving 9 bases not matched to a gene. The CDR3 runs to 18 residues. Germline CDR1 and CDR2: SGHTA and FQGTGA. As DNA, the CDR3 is TGTGCCAGCAGCACCTCCGGGACTAGCGGAGGCTCCTACAATGAGCAGTTCTTC. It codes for CASSTSGTSGGSYNEQFF.

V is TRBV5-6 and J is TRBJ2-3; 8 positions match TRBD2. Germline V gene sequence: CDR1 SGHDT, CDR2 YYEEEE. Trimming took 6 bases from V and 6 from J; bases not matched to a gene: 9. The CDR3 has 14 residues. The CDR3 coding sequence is TGTGCCAGCACACATAGCGGGAACTGGGATACGCAGTATTTT. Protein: CASTHSGNWDTQYF.

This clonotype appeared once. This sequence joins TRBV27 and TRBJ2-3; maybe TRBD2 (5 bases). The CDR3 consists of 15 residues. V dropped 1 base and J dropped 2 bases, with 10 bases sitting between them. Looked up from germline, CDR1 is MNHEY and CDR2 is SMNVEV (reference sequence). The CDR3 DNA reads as TGTGCCAGCAGTTTATTGCTAGCTCACACAGATACGCAGTATTTT. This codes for CASSLLLAHTDTQYF.

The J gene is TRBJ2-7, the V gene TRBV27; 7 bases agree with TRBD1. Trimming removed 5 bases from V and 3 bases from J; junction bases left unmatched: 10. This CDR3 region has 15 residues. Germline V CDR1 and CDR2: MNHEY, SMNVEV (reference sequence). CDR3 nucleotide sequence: TGTGCCAGCAGTGACGCGAAGACAGGGATCTACGAGCAGTACTTC. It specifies CASSDAKTGIYEQYF.

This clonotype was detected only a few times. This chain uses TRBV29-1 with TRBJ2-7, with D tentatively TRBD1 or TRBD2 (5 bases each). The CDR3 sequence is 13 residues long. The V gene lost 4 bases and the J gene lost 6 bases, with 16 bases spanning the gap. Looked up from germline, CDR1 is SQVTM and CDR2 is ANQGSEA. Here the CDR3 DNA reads TGCAGCGTTGGGGGTGACTGGGGGTTCGAGCAGTACTTC. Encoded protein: CSVGGDWGFEQYF.

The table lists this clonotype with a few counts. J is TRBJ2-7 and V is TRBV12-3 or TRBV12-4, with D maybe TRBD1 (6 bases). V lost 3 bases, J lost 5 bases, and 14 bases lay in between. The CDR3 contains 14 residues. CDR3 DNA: TGTGCCAGCAGTTTGGGGGCAGGGGTCCACGAGCAGTACTTC. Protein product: CASSLGAGVHEQYF.

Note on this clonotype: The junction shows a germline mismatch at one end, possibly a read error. The CDR3 DNA reads as TGTGCCAGCAGCCTAGCGGGAGGAAAACTATACAATGAGCAGTTCTTC. This translates into CASSLAGGKLYNEQFF. V is TRBV7-2 and J is TRBJ2-1, with 11 bases lining up with TRBD2. The CDR3 runs 16 residues. Germline lookup yields CDR1 SGHTA and CDR2 FQGNSA. The variable domain in full, completed from reference TRBV7-2 and TRBJ2-1, reads GAGVSQSPSNKVTEKGKDVELRCDPISGHTALYWYRQSLGQGLEFLIYFQGNSAPDKSGLPSDRFSAERTGGSVSTLTIQRTQQEDSAVYLCASSLAGGKLYNEQFFGPGTRLTVL.